This is a list of T cell receptor beta chains from one sample in a study of Ad26.COV2.S vaccination and SARS-CoV-2 variants. Here immunoSEQ multiplex PCR was the method, and the copy in TCRdb shows in-frame clones only, minus some. The table has about 420,000 clones, 88% seen once. Source: peripheral blood, taken in a trial of Ad26.COV2.S vaccine versus placebo. The receptors were sampled from a person aged 18-60 years who received the Ad26.COV2.S COVID-19 vaccine or a placebo. Each CDR3 is given with its conserved first and last residue. D genes are given only for firm matches. Clone size, where shown, is once, few, many, or a class for clones that have expanded.

CDR3 DNA	CDR3 protein	D gene	clone size	V gene	J gene
TGTGCCACCAGGGAAGGAATGTCGGGGGAGCTGTTTTTT	CATREGMSGELFF	-	-	TRBV24-1	TRBJ2-2
TGTGCCATCAGTGAAACAGGGGGCCGGTTCGACTATGGCTACACCTTC	CAISETGGRFDYGYTF	TRBD1	-	TRBV10-3	TRBJ1-2
TGTGCCAGTAGTAACCTAGCAACCTACAATGAGCAGTTCTTC	CASSNLATYNEQFF	-	-	TRBV19	TRBJ2-1
TGTGCCAGCAGCGCGGACAGGGGGACCGGGGAGCTGTTTTTT	CASSADRGTGELFF	TRBD1	-	TRBV7-3	TRBJ2-2
TGTGCCAGCAGTGACCCGGACAGGGGGACCGAAGCTTTCTTT	CASSDPDRGTEAFF	TRBD1	few	TRBV2	TRBJ1-1
TGTGCCAGCAGCCCCCTCGGGGGACTCCAAGAGACCCAGTACTTC	CASSPLGGLQETQYF	-	-	TRBV7-3	TRBJ2-5
TGTGCCAGCAGAATGACACCGAACACTGAAGCTTTCTTT	CASRMTPNTEAFF	-	once	TRBV6-4	TRBJ1-1
TGTGCCAGCAGTTTACTCCAGGGTGGAGGAGCTTTCTTT	CASSLLQGGGAFF	-	-	TRBV27	TRBJ1-1
TGTGCCAGCAGGGCAGGTTCCCCCTACGAGCAGTACTTC	CASRAGSPYEQYF	-	-	TRBV28	TRBJ2-7
TGTGCCAGCAGCTTCCCGGGACTAGCCCCAGATACGCAGTATTTT	CASSFPGLAPDTQYF	TRBD2	-	TRBV11-1	TRBJ2-3
TGTGCCAGCAGTACAGGGTTCGGGGACACCATATATTTT	CASSTGFGDTIYF	-	-	TRBV6-6	TRBJ1-3
TGTGCCAGCAGCCCCAGGGAGGGGACCTACGAGCAGTACTTC	CASSPREGTYEQYF	TRBD2	few	TRBV7-9	TRBJ2-7
TGTGCCAGCAGTTTTGCCCCTAGCTACGAGCAGTACTTC	CASSFAPSYEQYF	-	few	TRBV12-3/TRBV12-4	TRBJ2-7
TGTGCCACCAGTGAGCATAGGGAGGCCGGGGAGCTGTTTTTT	CATSEHREAGELFF	-	-	TRBV24-1	TRBJ2-2
TGTGCCAGCAGTCTCAGGTACTACGAGCAGTACTTC	CASSLRYYEQYF	-	-	TRBV6-5	TRBJ2-7
TGCGCCAGCAGCCAAGATGAAAGGATTTATGGCTACACCTTC	CASSQDERIYGYTF	-	-	TRBV4-1	TRBJ1-2
TGTGCCAGCTCACGACAGGGACAGCTGATTTTCCAAGAGACCCAGTACTTC	CASSRQGQLIFQETQYF	TRBD1	-	TRBV18	TRBJ2-5
TGTGCCAGCGGTTCCGGGCCCCGGGACAATGAGCAGTTCTTC	CASGSGPRDNEQFF	-	-	TRBV10-3	TRBJ2-1
TGTGCCAGCAGAACCGGGACAGGGGGCCTTGGCTACACCTTC	CASRTGTGGLGYTF	TRBD1	-	TRBV2	TRBJ1-2
TGTGCCAGCAGCCTTAGGGGGCAACAGAACACCGGGGAGCTGTTTTTT	CASSLRGQQNTGELFF	TRBD1	-	TRBV9	TRBJ2-2
TGCGCCGGAATAAAACGGAATAATTCACCCCTCCACTTT	CAGIKRNNSPLHF	-	-	TRBV10-1	TRBJ1-6
TGTGCCAGCAGCACTAGCGGGGGACAGAAATTCTTC	CASSTSGGQKFF	TRBD2	few	TRBV6-2/TRBV6-3	TRBJ2-1